This TCR beta chain comes out of a study of spatial heterogeneity in lung cancer. Study-level background: Available follow-up PBMC samples were sequenced, at a median of approximately 24 months post-resection. As counted in raw reads, each unique TCR and UMI combination appeared more than ten times on average.

Every cDNA TCR molecule received its own unique molecular identifier. One entry per CDR3 protein, called by TCRdb with MiXCR from the 5' RACE reads. The repertoire holds more than 95,000 distinct CDR3 sequences, with more than 10% as singletons. Time point defined: blood at routine non-recurrence follow-up after resection. The study sequenced unsorted whole RNA from tumor, nontumor lung or frozen PBMC. Germline CDR1 is SGHDT and CDR2 is YYEEEE. The CDR3 is made up of 15 amino acids. The V gene lost 3 bases and the J gene lost 7 bases, with 16 bases spanning the gap. Study outcomes and limitations: In blood, ubiquitous expanded tumor TCRs appeared more at resection than follow-up.

Turning to this clonotype: Its antigen is not identified.

The sequencing here drew on PBMCs, taken at follow-up. This chain connects TRBV5-6 to TRBJ1-4; D ambiguous. The origin of this receptor is a male donor with early-stage non-small cell lung cancer. This CDR3 is CASSYSSSGFEKLFF. The CDR3 DNA reads as TGTGCCAGCAGCTACTCCAGTTCGGGGTTTGAAAAACTGTTTTTT.